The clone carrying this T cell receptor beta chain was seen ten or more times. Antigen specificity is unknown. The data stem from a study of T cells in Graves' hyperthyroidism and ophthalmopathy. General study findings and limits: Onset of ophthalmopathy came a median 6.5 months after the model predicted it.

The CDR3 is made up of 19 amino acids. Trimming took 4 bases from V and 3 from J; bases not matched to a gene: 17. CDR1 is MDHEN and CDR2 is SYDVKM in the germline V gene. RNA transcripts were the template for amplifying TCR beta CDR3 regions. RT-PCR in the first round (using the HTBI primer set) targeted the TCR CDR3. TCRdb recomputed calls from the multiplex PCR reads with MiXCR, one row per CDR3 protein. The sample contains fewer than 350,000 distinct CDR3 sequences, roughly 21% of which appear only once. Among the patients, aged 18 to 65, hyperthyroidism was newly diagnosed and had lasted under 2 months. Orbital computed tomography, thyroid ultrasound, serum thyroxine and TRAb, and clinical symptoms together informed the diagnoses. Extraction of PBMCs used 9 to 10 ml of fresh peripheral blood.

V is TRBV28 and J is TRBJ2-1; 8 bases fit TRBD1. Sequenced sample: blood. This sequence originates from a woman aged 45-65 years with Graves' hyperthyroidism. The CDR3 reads CASSSSMITTGVLYNEQFF. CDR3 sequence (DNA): TGTGCCAGCAGTTCCTCCATGATCACGACAGGGGTCCTCTACAATGAGCAGTTCTTC.